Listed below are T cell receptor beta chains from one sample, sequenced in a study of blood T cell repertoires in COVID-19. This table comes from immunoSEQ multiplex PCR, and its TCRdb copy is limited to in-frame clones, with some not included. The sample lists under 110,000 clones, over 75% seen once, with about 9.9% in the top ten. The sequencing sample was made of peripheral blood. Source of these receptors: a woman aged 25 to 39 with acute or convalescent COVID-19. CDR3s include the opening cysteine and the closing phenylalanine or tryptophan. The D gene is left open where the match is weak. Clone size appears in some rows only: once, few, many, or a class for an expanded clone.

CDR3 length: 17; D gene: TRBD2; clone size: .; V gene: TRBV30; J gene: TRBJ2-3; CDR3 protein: CAWTPGGLAGGTDTQYF; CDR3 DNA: TGTGCCTGGACCCCCGGGGGACTAGCGGGGGGCACAGATACGCAGTATTTT
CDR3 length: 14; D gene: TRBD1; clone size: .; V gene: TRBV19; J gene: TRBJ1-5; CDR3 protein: CASSIGRGQWPQHF; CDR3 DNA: TGTGCCAGTAGTATAGGAAGGGGGCAATGGCCCCAGCATTTT
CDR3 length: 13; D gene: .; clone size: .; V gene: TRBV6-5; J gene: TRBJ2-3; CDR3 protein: CASRPPGVDTQYF; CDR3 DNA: TGTGCCAGCAGACCACCAGGGGTAGATACGCAGTATTTT
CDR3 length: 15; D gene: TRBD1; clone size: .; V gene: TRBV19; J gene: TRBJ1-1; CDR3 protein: CASSIGGQGHFEAFF; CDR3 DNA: TGTGCCAGTAGTATTGGGGGACAGGGCCACTTTGAAGCTTTCTTT
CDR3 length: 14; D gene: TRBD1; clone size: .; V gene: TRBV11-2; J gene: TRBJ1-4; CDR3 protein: CASSSGTANEKLFF; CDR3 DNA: TGTGCCAGCAGTTCCGGGACAGCTAATGAAAAACTGTTTTTT
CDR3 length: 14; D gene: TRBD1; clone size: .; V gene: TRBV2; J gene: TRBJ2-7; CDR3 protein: CASSTRDSSYEQYF; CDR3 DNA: TGTGCCAGCAGTACCCGGGACAGCTCCTACGAGCAGTACTTC
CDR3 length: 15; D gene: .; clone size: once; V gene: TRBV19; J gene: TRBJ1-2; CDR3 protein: CASTESGPAAYGYTF; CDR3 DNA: TGTGCCAGTACGGAGAGCGGACCCGCAGCCTATGGCTACACCTTC
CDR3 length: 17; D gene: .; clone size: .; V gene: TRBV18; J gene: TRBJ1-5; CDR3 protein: CASSPPGGSVGNQPQHF; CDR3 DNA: TGTGCCAGCTCACCCCCCGGGGGAAGTGTCGGCAATCAGCCCCAGCATTTT
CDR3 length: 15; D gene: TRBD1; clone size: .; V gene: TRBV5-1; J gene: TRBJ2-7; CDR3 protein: CASSPDRGKGYEQYF; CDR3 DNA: TGCGCCAGCAGCCCGGACAGGGGCAAGGGGTACGAGCAGTACTTC
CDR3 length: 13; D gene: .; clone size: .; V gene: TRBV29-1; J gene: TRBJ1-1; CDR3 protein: CSTRTDPNTEAFF; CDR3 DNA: TGCAGCACCCGGACAGACCCCAACACTGAAGCTTTCTTT
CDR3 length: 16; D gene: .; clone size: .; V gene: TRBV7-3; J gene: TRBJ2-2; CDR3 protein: CASSPATGANTGELFF; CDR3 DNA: TGTGCCAGCAGCCCGGCGACAGGAGCGAACACCGGGGAGCTGTTTTTT
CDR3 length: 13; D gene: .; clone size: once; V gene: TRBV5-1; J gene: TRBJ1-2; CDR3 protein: CASSMTESYGYTF; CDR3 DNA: TGCGCCAGCAGCATGACAGAGTCCTATGGCTACACCTTC
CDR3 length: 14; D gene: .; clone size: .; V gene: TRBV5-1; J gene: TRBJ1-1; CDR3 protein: CASSLEGGDTEAFF; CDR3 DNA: TGCGCCAGCAGCTTGGAAGGGGGGGACACTGAAGCTTTCTTT
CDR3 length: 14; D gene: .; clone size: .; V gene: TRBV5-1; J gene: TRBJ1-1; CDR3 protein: CASSPRPDYTEAFF; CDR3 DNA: TGCGCCAGCAGCCCCCGTCCAGACTACACTGAAGCTTTCTTT